Listed below are T cell receptor beta chains from one sample, sequenced in a study of regulatory T cells in long-lasting Graves disease. TCRdb reanalysed the multiplex PCR reads using MiXCR and keeps one entry per CDR3 protein. The table has under 450,000 distinct CDR3 sequences, about an eighth seen once. This sample was also put to use in a study of T cells in Graves' hyperthyroidism and ophthalmopathy.

The sample consisted of peripheral blood mononuclear cells (PBMCs), taken at new diagnosis, from a patient treated with antithyroid drugs. The receptor set was obtained from a woman aged 18-35 years with Graves disease. CDR3s include the opening cysteine and the closing phenylalanine or tryptophan. A D gene is named only where the DNA matches it firmly. Only some rows state a clone size, as once, few, many or a class for expanded clones.

many,TRBJ1-1,TRBV12-3/TRBV12-4,-,16,CASSSPTSAFGSEAFF,TGTGCCAGCAGTTCCCCCACCTCTGCATTTGGTTCTGAAGCTTTCTTT
many,TRBJ2-3,TRBV12-3/TRBV12-4,TRBD1,14,CATQDRVGTDTQYF,TGTGCCACCCAGGACAGGGTGGGGACAGATACGCAGTATTTT
-,TRBJ2-1,TRBV29-1,-,14,CSVRVLPGNNEQFF,TGCAGCGTGCGGGTCCTTCCGGGGAACAATGAGCAGTTCTTC
many,TRBJ1-1,TRBV19,-,20,CASSNLSVLTGPGWNTEAFF,TGTGCCAGTAGTAATCTGTCGGTATTGACGGGCCCCGGCTGGAACACTGAAGCTTTCTTT
many,TRBJ2-3,TRBV12-3/TRBV12-4,TRBD2,16,CASSPRTSWGTDTQYF,TGTGCCAGCAGTCCCCGGACTAGCTGGGGCACAGATACGCAGTATTTT
few,TRBJ2-1,TRBV19,TRBD2,16,CASSRSAGFSYNEQFF,TGTGCCAGTTCCCGGTCAGCGGGGTTCTCCTACAATGAGCAGTTCTTC
-,TRBJ2-1,TRBV6-9,TRBD2,14,CASSYASGGDEQFF,TGTGCCAGCAGTTACGCCAGCGGGGGTGATGAGCAGTTCTTC
many,TRBJ2-1,TRBV20-1,-,17,CSARLDPLARTYNEQFF,TGCAGTGCTAGGTTGGATCCTTTGGCTAGGACCTACAATGAGCAGTTCTTC
-,TRBJ2-1,TRBV20-1,TRBD1,18,CSARYQGVRGGSRNEQFF,TGCAGTGCTAGATACCAGGGGGTACGGGGTGGGAGTCGAAATGAGCAGTTCTTC
many,TRBJ2-5,TRBV27,-,13,CASSLSGEETQYF,TGTGCCAGCAGTTTATCCGGAGAGGAGACCCAGTACTTC
many,TRBJ2-7,TRBV3-1,TRBD2,14,CASSPLAGAYEQYF,TGTGCCAGCAGCCCGCTAGCGGGAGCCTACGAGCAGTACTTC
few,TRBJ1-1,TRBV12-3/TRBV12-4,-,12,CASSKLLAEAFF,TGTGCCAGCAGCAAACTCCTAGCTGAAGCTTTCTTT
many,TRBJ2-7,TRBV28,TRBD1,12,CASSEQGYEQYF,TGTGCCAGCAGCGAACAGGGGTACGAGCAGTACTTC
-,TRBJ1-5,TRBV6-1,-,15,CASSDEGSGVQPQHF,TGTGCCAGCAGTGATGAAGGGTCGGGGGTACAGCCCCAGCATTTT
many,TRBJ2-5,TRBV28,TRBD1,19,CASSSGTGRLRLVQETQYF,TGTGCCAGCAGCTCCGGGACAGGGCGCCTCCGGCTGGTTCAAGAGACCCAGTACTTC
-,TRBJ2-3,TRBV9,TRBD2,18,CASSGEGTSGVLTDTQYF,TGTGCCAGCAGCGGGGAGGGGACCAGCGGGGTGCTCACAGATACGCAGTATTTT
many,TRBJ1-5,TRBV12-3/TRBV12-4,-,13,CASSFGLSQPQHF,TGTGCCAGCAGTTTTGGACTAAGTCAGCCCCAGCATTTT
many,TRBJ1-1,TRBV10-2,-,13,CASVEGLNTEAFF,TGCGCCAGCGTCGAGGGGTTGAACACTGAAGCTTTCTTT
many,TRBJ1-2,TRBV7-2,TRBD1,15,CASSGYRGTNYGYTF,TGTGCCAGCAGCGGGTACAGGGGGACTAACTATGGCTACACCTTC
many,TRBJ2-2,TRBV7-2,-,14,CASSRGANTGELFF,TGTGCCAGCAGCCGAGGGGCTAACACCGGGGAGCTGTTTTTT
many,TRBJ2-7,TRBV7-9,-,17,CASSLVVGILGFHEQYF,TGTGCCAGCAGCTTAGTAGTAGGGATTCTGGGGTTCCACGAGCAGTACTTC
many,TRBJ1-2,TRBV18,-,14,CASSPGGSAYGYTF,TGTGCCAGCTCACCGGGAGGTTCTGCCTATGGCTACACCTTC
-,TRBJ1-5,TRBV27,TRBD1,13,CASQQGWDQPQHF,TGTGCCAGCCAACAGGGGTGGGATCAGCCCCAGCATTTT
many,TRBJ2-3,TRBV28,TRBD2,17,CASSLLSSGRPWDTRYF,TGTGCCAGCAGTTTGTTATCTAGCGGGAGGCCGTGGGATACGCGGTATTTT
-,TRBJ1-5,TRBV6-2/TRBV6-3,TRBD1,16,CASSDWDRGGNQPQHF,TGTGCCAGCAGTGACTGGGACAGGGGTGGCAATCAGCCCCAGCATTTT
many,TRBJ1-1,TRBV20-1,TRBD1,15,CSANRQGAANTEAFF,TGCAGTGCAAATCGACAGGGGGCAGCGAACACTGAAGCTTTCTTT
few,TRBJ2-1,TRBV6-1,TRBD1,14,CASRTGAGLDEQFF,TGTGCCAGTAGGACAGGGGCGGGTTTAGATGAGCAGTTCTTC
-,TRBJ1-1,TRBV24-1,TRBD1,18,CATSVRFPAGTANTEAFF,TGTGCCACCAGTGTCCGATTTCCCGCCGGGACAGCGAACACTGAAGCTTTCTTT
many,TRBJ2-1,TRBV6-2/TRBV6-3,TRBD2,15,CASSYSLAGVNEQFF,TGTGCCAGCAGTTACAGTCTAGCGGGAGTCAATGAGCAGTTCTTC
many,TRBJ2-5,TRBV7-9,TRBD2,17,CASSLEVALADRETQYF,TGTGCCAGCAGCTTAGAGGTAGCCCTAGCGGACCGGGAGACCCAGTACTTC
few,TRBJ1-2,TRBV6-5,-,11,CASSYEGVGTF,TGTGCCAGCAGCTACGAAGGGGTAGGCACCTTC
many,TRBJ2-6,TRBV2,-,17,CASSGGPGGSGANVLTF,TGTGCCAGCAGTGGGGGACCCGGGGGCTCTGGGGCCAACGTCCTGACTTTC
-,TRBJ2-5,TRBV5-1,-,15,CASSPIGSWYETQYF,TGCGCCAGCAGCCCCATCGGATCTTGGTACGAGACCCAGTACTTC
many,TRBJ1-1,TRBV7-2,-,13,CASSPGVSLAAFF,TGTGCCAGCAGCCCAGGAGTTTCCCTCGCAGCTTTCTTT
-,TRBJ1-4,TRBV9,-,15,CASSGMAGKDEKLFF,TGTGCCAGCAGCGGCATGGCAGGGAAGGATGAAAAACTGTTTTTT
-,TRBJ2-5,TRBV20-1,TRBD2,13,CSAARGGRETQYF,TGCAGTGCTGCCCGGGGGGGGCGGGAGACCCAGTACTTC
-,TRBJ1-2,TRBV12-3/TRBV12-4,-,16,CASSTPPRWGAGGYTF,TGTGCCAGCAGCACCCCGCCACGCTGGGGCGCAGGCGGCTACACCTTC
-,TRBJ1-6,TRBV20-1,-,14,CSASSTPSNSPLHF,TGCAGTGCTTCTTCGACGCCGTCAAATTCACCCCTCCACTTT
many,TRBJ2-7,TRBV2,-,13,CASSSALPYEQYF,TGTGCCAGCAGCTCTGCCCTACCCTACGAGCAGTACTTC
many,TRBJ2-1,TRBV6-1,-,13,CASSKGRDIEQFF,TGTGCCAGCAGTAAGGGGCGGGACATCGAGCAGTTCTTC
-,TRBJ1-5,TRBV28,TRBD1,15,CASSVMYRGNQPQHF,TGTGCCAGCAGTGTAATGTACAGGGGAAATCAGCCCCAGCATTTT
many,TRBJ2-1,TRBV7-3,TRBD2,17,CASSLSPWTSGTNEQFF,TGTGCCAGCAGCCTCTCACCCTGGACTAGCGGGACCAATGAGCAGTTCTTC
few,TRBJ2-2,TRBV9,TRBD1,16,CASSPQTGYVTGELFF,TGTGCCAGCAGCCCGCAGACAGGGTATGTGACCGGGGAGCTGTTTTTT
many,TRBJ1-2,TRBV2,TRBD1,13,CASSADREDGYTF,TGTGCCAGCAGTGCCGACAGGGAGGATGGCTACACCTTC
many,TRBJ2-7,TRBV28,TRBD1,14,CASMGRDRSDEQYF,TGTGCCAGCATGGGGCGGGACAGGTCCGACGAGCAGTACTTC
-,TRBJ2-3,TRBV12-3/TRBV12-4,-,16,CASSLRVGGSTDTQYF,TGTGCCAGCAGTTTACGGGTTGGGGGGAGCACAGATACGCAATATTTT
many,TRBJ2-2,TRBV24-1,-,13,CATSGYRTGELFF,TGTGCCACCAGTGGTTATCGCACCGGGGAGCTGTTTTTT
many,TRBJ2-1,TRBV24-1,TRBD2,19,CATSDLKTGLAGGGDEQFF,TGTGCCACCAGTGATTTGAAGACGGGACTAGCGGGAGGAGGGGATGAGCAGTTCTTC